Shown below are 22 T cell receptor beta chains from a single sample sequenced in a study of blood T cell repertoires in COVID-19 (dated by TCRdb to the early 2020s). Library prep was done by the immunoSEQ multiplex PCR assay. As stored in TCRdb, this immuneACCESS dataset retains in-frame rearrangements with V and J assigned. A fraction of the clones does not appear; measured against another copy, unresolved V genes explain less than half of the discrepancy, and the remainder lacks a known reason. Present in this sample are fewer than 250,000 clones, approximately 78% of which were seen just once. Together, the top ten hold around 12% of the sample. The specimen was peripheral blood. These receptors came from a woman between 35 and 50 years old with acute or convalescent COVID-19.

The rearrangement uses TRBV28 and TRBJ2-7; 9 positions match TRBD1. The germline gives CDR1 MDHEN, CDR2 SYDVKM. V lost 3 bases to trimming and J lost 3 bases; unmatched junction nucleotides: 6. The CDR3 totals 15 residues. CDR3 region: CASSFGGTGNYEQYF. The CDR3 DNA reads TGTGCCAGCAGTTTCGGAGGGACAGGGAACTACGAGCAGTACTTC.

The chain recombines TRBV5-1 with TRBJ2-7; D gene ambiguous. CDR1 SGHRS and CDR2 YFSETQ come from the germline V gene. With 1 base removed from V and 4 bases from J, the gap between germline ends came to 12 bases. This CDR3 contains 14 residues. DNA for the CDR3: TGCGCCAGCAGCTTGAACCGGGTATCATACGAGCAGTACTTC. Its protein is CASSLNRVSYEQYF.

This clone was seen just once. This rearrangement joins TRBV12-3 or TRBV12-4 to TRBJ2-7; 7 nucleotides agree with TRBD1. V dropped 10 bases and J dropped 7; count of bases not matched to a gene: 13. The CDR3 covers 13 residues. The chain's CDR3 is CATTGDGRGEQYF. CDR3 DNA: TGTGCCACCACAGGGGACGGGCGCGGGGAGCAGTACTTC.

CDR3 DNA: TGTGCCAGCAGCGTCGGACAGGGGCCCTATCAGCCCCAGCATTTT. Protein: CASSVGQGPYQPQHF. J is TRBJ1-5 and V is TRBV9; 9 nucleotides line up with TRBD1. The J segment lost 5 bases and the V segment lost 2 bases, leaving 5 bases of the junction unmatched. The CDR3 spans 15 residues. Germline V gene lookup returns CDR1 SGDLS and CDR2 YYNGEE.

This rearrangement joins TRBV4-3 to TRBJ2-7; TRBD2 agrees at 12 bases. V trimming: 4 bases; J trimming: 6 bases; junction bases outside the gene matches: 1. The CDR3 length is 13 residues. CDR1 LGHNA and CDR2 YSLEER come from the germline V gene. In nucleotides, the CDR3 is TGCGCCAGCAGCCCTAGCGGGAGGGGCGAGCAGTACTTC. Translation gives CASSPSGRGEQYF.

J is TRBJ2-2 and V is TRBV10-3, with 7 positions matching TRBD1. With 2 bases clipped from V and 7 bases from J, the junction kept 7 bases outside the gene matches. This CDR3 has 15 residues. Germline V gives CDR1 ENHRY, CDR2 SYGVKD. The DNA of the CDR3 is TGTGCCATCAGTGAGCTGGACAGGTTGCACGGGGAGCTGTTTTTT. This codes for CAISELDRLHGELFF.

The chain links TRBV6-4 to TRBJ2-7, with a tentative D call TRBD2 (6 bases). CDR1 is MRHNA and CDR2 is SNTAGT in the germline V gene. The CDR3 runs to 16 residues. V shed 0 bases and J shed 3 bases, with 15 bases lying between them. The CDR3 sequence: CASSDSMWEADYEQYF. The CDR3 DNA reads TGTGCCAGCAGTGACTCGATGTGGGAGGCCGACTACGAGCAGTACTTC.

CDR3 sequence: CSVEAEASFGGYTF. DNA for the CDR3: TGCAGCGTTGAGGCAGAGGCCTCGTTTGGGGGCTACACCTTC. The J gene is TRBJ1-2, the V gene TRBV29-1; D gene ambiguous. The V gene's germline CDR1 is SQVTM and CDR2 ANQGSEA. Trimming stripped 3 bases from V and 8 bases from J, with 19 bases between. This CDR3 comprises 14 residues.

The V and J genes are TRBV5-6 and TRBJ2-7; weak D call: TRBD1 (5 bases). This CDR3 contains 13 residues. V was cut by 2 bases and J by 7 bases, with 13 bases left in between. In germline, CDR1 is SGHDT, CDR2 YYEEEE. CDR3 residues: CASSFQGGWEQYF. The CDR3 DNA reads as TGTGCCAGCAGCTTCCAGGGTGGGTGGGAGCAGTACTTC.

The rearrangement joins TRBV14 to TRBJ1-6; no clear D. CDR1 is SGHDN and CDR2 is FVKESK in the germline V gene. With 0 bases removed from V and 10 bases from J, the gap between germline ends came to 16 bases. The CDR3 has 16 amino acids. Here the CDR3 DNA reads TGTGCCAGCAGCCAAGAGGTGCGGCCGACTTTCTCACCCCTCCACTTT. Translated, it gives CASSQEVRPTFSPLHF. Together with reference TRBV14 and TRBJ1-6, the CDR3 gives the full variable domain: EAGVTQFPSHSVIEKGQTVTLRCDPISGHDNLYWYRRVMGKEIKFLLHFVKESKQDESGMPNNRFLAERTGGTYSTLKVQPAELEDSGVYFCASSQEVRPTFSPLHFGNGTRLTVT.

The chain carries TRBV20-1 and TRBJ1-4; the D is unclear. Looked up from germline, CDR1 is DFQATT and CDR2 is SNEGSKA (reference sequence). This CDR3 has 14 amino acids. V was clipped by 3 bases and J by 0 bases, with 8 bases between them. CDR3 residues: CSASPRTTNEKLFF. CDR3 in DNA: TGCAGTGCTAGTCCGAGGACAACTAATGAAAAACTGTTTTTT.

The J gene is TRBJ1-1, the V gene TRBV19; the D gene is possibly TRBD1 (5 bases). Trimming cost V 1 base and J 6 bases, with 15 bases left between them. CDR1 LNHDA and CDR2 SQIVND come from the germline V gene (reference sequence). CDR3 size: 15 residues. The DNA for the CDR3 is TGTGCCAGTAGTATAGTACGGGGGATTCCGGCTGAAGCTTTCTTT. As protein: CASSIVRGIPAEAFF.

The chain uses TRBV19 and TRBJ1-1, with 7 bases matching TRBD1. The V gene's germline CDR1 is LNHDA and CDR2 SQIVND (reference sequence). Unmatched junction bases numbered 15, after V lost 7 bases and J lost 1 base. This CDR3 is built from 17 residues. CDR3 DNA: TGTGCCAGTATAAGGGGGACCATACAGGGGCCGAACACTGAAGCTTTCTTT. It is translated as CASIRGTIQGPNTEAFF.

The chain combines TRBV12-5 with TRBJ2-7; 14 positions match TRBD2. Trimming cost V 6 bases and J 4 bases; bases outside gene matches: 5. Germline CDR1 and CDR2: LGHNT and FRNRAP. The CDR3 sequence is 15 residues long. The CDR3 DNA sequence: TGTGCTAGTGGAACCGGGACTAGCGGGAGTTACGAGCAGTACTTC. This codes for CASGTGTSGSYEQYF.

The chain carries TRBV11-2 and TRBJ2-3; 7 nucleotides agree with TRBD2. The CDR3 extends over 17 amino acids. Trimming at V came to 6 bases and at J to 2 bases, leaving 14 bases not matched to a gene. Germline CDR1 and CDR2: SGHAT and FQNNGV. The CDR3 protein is CASRPLGGTNPTDTQYF. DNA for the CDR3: TGTGCCAGCAGGCCCCTGGGGGGGACGAATCCCACAGATACGCAGTATTTT.

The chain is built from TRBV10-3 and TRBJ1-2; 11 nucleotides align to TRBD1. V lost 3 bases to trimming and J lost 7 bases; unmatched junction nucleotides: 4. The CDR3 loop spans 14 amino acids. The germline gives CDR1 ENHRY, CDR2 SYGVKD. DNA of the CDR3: TGTGCCATCAGTGATCACGGACAGGGGGCTGGCTACACCTTC. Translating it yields CAISDHGQGAGYTF.

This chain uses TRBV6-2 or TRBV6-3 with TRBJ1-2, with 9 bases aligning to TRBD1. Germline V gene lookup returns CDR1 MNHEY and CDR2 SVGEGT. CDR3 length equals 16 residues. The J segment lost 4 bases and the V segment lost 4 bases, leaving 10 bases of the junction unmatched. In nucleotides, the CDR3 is TGTGCCAGCAGTTTATTGACAGGGGGATTCTTCTATGGCTACACCTTC. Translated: CASSLLTGGFFYGYTF.

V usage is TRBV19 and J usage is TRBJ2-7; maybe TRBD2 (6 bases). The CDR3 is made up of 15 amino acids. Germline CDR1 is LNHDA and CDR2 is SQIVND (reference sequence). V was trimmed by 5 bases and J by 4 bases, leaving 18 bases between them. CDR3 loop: CASSPFPGSKYEQYF. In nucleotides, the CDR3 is TGTGCCAGTAGTCCCTTCCCCGGGAGTAAGTACGAGCAGTACTTC.

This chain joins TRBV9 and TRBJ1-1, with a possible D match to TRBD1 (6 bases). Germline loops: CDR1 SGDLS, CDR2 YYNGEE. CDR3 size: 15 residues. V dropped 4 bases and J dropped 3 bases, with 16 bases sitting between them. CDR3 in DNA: TGTGCCAGCAGCCCCACAGGGTTTCAGGACACTGAAGCTTTCTTT. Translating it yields CASSPTGFQDTEAFF.

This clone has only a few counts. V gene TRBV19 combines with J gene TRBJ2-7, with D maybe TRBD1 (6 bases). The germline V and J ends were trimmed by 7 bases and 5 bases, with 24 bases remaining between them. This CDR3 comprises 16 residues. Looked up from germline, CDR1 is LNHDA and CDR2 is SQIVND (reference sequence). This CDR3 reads CASTQFRDTRANEQYF. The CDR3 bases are TGTGCCAGTACCCAATTCCGGGACACCCGAGCGAACGAGCAGTACTTC.

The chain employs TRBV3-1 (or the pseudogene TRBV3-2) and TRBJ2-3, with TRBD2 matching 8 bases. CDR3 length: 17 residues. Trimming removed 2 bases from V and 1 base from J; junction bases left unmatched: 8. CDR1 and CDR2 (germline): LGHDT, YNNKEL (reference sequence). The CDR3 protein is CASSQHRSGGGTDTQYF. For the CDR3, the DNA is TGTGCCAGCAGCCAACACCGGTCGGGGGGGGGCACAGATACGCAGTATTTT.

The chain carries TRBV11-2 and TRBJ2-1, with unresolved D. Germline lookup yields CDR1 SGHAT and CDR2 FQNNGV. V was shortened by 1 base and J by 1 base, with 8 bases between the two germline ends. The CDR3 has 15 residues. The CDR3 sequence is CASSLAPTSYNEQFF. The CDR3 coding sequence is TGTGCCAGCAGCTTAGCTCCTACTTCCTACAATGAGCAGTTCTTC.